Listed here are 28 T cell receptor beta chains from one sample, sequenced in a study of cytomegalovirus exposure and HLA in healthy donors. Sequenced by immunoSEQ multiplex PCR; TCRdb stores in-frame clones only, minus some. Among about 180,000 clones listed, around nine tenths were seen once. Sequenced sample: PBMCs. Every receptor here comes from a man aged 18 to 29 in good health and CMV-seropositive.

This clone was observed once. This rearrangement joins TRBV7-4 to TRBJ2-1; 13 nucleotides agree with TRBD2. Germline V gives CDR1 SGHVT, CDR2 SQSDAQ. The CDR3 has 18 residues. The ends lost 1 base at V and 6 bases at J; junction bases unmatched: 9. CDR3 sequence (DNA): TGTGCCAGCAGCTTAGGTGTGGGGGGGACTAGCGGGACCAATGAGCAGTTCTTC. The encoded protein is CASSLGVGGTSGTNEQFF.

This chain's CDR3 is CAISESEGGSYEQYF. CDR3 DNA: TGTGCCATCAGTGAGTCGGAAGGGGGCTCCTACGAGCAGTACTTC. This sequence joins TRBV10-3 and TRBJ2-7; TRBD1 might be the D (6 bases). Germline CDR1 ENHRY, CDR2 SYGVKD. The V end was cut by 0 bases, the J end by 0 bases, with 9 bases between. The CDR3 loop spans 15 amino acids.

The chain links TRBV4-3 to TRBJ1-4; 9 nucleotides match TRBD1. J was trimmed by 8 bases and V by 1 base; bases with no gene match: 2. The length of the CDR3 is 14 residues. CDR1 is LGHNA, CDR2 YSLEER, per germline. This CDR3 reads CASSQADRGEKLFF. The CDR3 nucleotides read TGCGCCAGCAGCCAAGCGGACAGGGGAGAAAAACTGTTTTTT.

The rearrangement uses TRBV9 and TRBJ2-2, with TRBD1 matching over 7 bases. V lost 6 bases to trimming and J lost 5 bases; unmatched junction nucleotides: 10. In germline, CDR1 is SGDLS, CDR2 YYNGEE. This CDR3 is built from 15 residues. For the CDR3, the DNA is TGTGCCAGCACTCCTGGGACAGCTGGAACCGGGGAGCTGTTTTTT. Its translation: CASTPGTAGTGELFF.

The chain recombines TRBV5-1 with TRBJ2-1; the D gene is possibly TRBD2 (6 bases). The CDR3 totals 14 residues. Germline CDR1 reads SGHRS; CDR2 reads YFSETQ. V lost 4 bases and J lost 2, with 10 bases in between. For the CDR3, the DNA is TGCGCCAGCAGCCCAGGGACTGCCTACAATGAGCAGTTCTTC. Protein sequence: CASSPGTAYNEQFF.

This clone was seen more than once but under ten times. The chain combines TRBV7-2 with TRBJ1-5; D is perhaps TRBD1 (6 bases). Germline loops: CDR1 SGHTA, CDR2 FQGNSA. The CDR3 extends over 16 amino acids. Trimming removed 2 bases at V and 7 bases at J, with 18 bases between. The CDR3 DNA reads TGTGCCAGCAGCTTACAGGGGACGCGCGAGGGACAGCCCCAGCATTTT. Protein product: CASSLQGTREGQPQHF.

V is TRBV7-3 and J is TRBJ2-7; 7 positions agree with TRBD2. V lost 3 bases and J lost 8; bases outside the gene matches: 7. The CDR3 is 13 residues long. CDR1 is SGHTA, CDR2 FQGTGA, per germline. Here the CDR3 DNA reads TGTGCCAGCAGCTTGCTCCGCGGGGGTAAGCAGTACTTC. As protein: CASSLLRGGKQYF.

The V and J genes are TRBV6-6 and TRBJ2-3; 7 bases align to TRBD1. The ends lost 10 bases at V and 1 base at J; junction bases unmatched: 8. The germline V gene encodes CDR1 MNHNY and CDR2 SVGAGI (reference sequence). The CDR3 consists of 14 residues. CDR3 residues: CATQGQWGTDTQYF. In DNA, the CDR3 is TGTGCCACCCAGGGACAGTGGGGCACAGATACGCAGTATTTT.

CDR3 in amino acids: CASRLHGGMDGYTF. DNA of the CDR3: TGTGCCAGCAGACTCCACGGGGGAATGGATGGCTACACCTTC. This sequence joins TRBV7-9 and TRBJ1-2, with a possible D match to TRBD1 (5 bases). Germline V lookup: CDR1 SEHNR, CDR2 FQNEAQ (reference sequence). This CDR3 comprises 14 residues. The ends were cut back, 6 bases at V and 6 bases at J, with 17 bases in the middle.

The chain recombines TRBV7-9 with TRBJ2-3; TRBD1 agrees at 9 bases. CDR1 and CDR2 from the germline V gene are SEHNR and FQNEAQ (reference sequence). Trimming at V came to 5 bases and at J to 1 base, leaving 7 bases not matched to a gene. The CDR3 runs to 16 residues. The DNA of the CDR3 is TGTGCCAGCAGCACACGGACAGGGGACGGCACAGATACGCAGTATTTT. Encoded protein: CASSTRTGDGTDTQYF.

The chain uses TRBV6-1 and TRBJ2-5, with D uncertain. CDR1 MNHNS and CDR2 SASEGT come from the germline V gene. The CDR3 length is 10 residues. V shed 6 bases and J shed 6 bases, with 5 bases lying between them. In nucleotides, the CDR3 is TGTGCCAGCAGCAGGAAGACCCAGTACTTC. Protein product: CASSRKTQYF.

This rearrangement joins TRBV5-1 to TRBJ2-1; a possible D gene is TRBD2 (7 bases). CDR1 and CDR2 (germline): SGHRS, YFSETQ. The CDR3 length is 15 residues. V was trimmed by 5 bases and J by 4 bases, leaving 16 bases between them. The CDR3 sequence: CASSWGGRGYNEQFF. CDR3 coding DNA: TGCGCCAGCAGTTGGGGGGGGCGGGGATACAATGAGCAGTTCTTC.

The gene calls are TRBV13 and TRBJ1-2, with 7 nucleotides matching TRBD1. Germline loops: CDR1 PRHDT, CDR2 FYEKMQ (reference sequence). The junction had 8 bases not matched to a gene; V was cut back by 3 bases and J by 4 bases. This CDR3 comprises 15 residues. The CDR3 region has the DNA TGTGCCAGCAGCTTTTCGACAGGGAACATCTATGGCTACACCTTC. The encoded protein is CASSFSTGNIYGYTF. The full variable domain, rest sourced from reference TRBV13 and TRBJ1-2, is AAGVIQSPRHLIKEKRETATLKCYPIPRHDTVYWYQQGPGQDPQFLISFYEKMQSDKGSIPDRFSAQQFSDYHSELNMSSLELGDSALYFCASSFSTGNIYGYTFGSGTRLTVV.

The chain uses TRBV2 and TRBJ2-7; 9 bases line up with TRBD1. The CDR3 is 15 residues long. The V gene end was trimmed by 7 bases and the J gene end by 4 bases; junction bases not matched to a gene: 11. Germline CDR1 and CDR2: SNHLY and FYNNEI. CDR3 in amino acids: CASNVMGQGDYEQYF. For the CDR3, the DNA is TGTGCCAGCAATGTCATGGGACAGGGAGATTACGAGCAGTACTTC.

The rearrangement links TRBV18 to TRBJ1-1; 7 bases are a match to TRBD1. V shed 4 bases, J shed 4 bases, and the junction held 15 bases outside the gene matches. This CDR3 is 17 amino acids long. Germline CDR1 KGHSH, CDR2 LQKENI. Here the CDR3 reads CASSLIRDSRVGTEAFF. The CDR3 nucleotides are TGTGCCAGCTCACTAATCCGGGACAGCAGGGTCGGCACTGAAGCTTTCTTT.

The chain employs TRBV19 and TRBJ1-2; TRBD1 matches 7 bases. The CDR3 contains 14 residues. Germline V gives CDR1 LNHDA, CDR2 SQIVND (reference sequence). J gave up 0 bases and V 7 bases, and 5 bases lay outside the gene matches. The CDR3 DNA reads TGTGCCAGTAACACAGGGGCCGCTAACTATGGCTACACCTTC. Translating gives CASNTGAANYGYTF.

The genes are TRBV6-1 and TRBJ2-7, with 9 bases matching TRBD1. Trimming at V came to 5 bases and at J to 3 bases, leaving 5 bases not matched to a gene. CDR3 length equals 14 residues. Germline V gives CDR1 MNHNS, CDR2 SASEGT. The CDR3 here is CASSRDRDFYEQYF. The CDR3 DNA reads as TGTGCCAGCAGTCGGGACAGGGACTTCTACGAGCAGTACTTC.

The chain couples TRBV7-9 to TRBJ1-1; D unresolved. The ends were cut back, 3 bases at V and 3 bases at J, with 14 bases in the middle. There are 15 residues in the CDR3. Germline-derived CDR1 and CDR2 are SEHNR and FQNEAQ (reference sequence). The CDR3 region is CASSFGINRDTEAFF. Here the CDR3 DNA reads TGTGCCAGCAGCTTCGGAATCAACCGGGACACTGAAGCTTTCTTT.

The chain employs TRBV7-2 and TRBJ2-3; 8 bases agree with TRBD1. CDR3 length equals 16 residues. Germline CDR1 and CDR2: SGHTA and FQGNSA. After removal of 5 bases from V and 6 bases from J, the junction contained 13 bases not matched to a gene. The CDR3 sequence is CASSPRDRPTGDTQYF. The CDR3, as DNA: TGTGCCAGCAGCCCCCGGGACAGGCCCACAGGGGATACGCAGTATTTT.

The J gene is TRBJ1-3, the V gene TRBV6-5; D gene ambiguous. The CDR3 sequence is 13 residues long. The germline gives CDR1 MNHEY, CDR2 SVGAGI. The ends were cut back, 6 bases at V and 8 bases at J, with 14 bases in the middle. The CDR3 DNA follows: TGTGCCAGCAGGAGTAATTTCATTGACACCATATATTTT. Translation gives CASRSNFIDTIYF.

This chain connects TRBV28 to TRBJ1-5; TRBD1 is a possible D gene (5 bases). The CDR3 extends over 13 amino acids. The V gene's germline CDR1 is MDHEN and CDR2 SYDVKM. V dropped 7 bases and J dropped 10 bases, with 17 bases sitting between them. CDR3 in amino acids: CASISGGDPPQHF. Here the CDR3 DNA reads TGTGCCAGCATCTCTGGGGGGGATCCACCCCAGCATTTT.

The V gene is TRBV6-7, the J gene TRBJ1-1, with 7 nucleotides matching TRBD1. TRBV6-7 is treated as an ORF (open reading frame) with a function not yet certain. The CDR3 loop spans 14 amino acids. V shed 5 bases, J shed 6 bases, and the junction held 9 bases outside the gene matches. CDR3 loop: CASSQQGKGAEAFF. CDR3 coding DNA: TGTGCCAGCAGTCAACAGGGGAAGGGTGCTGAAGCTTTCTTT.

The V gene is TRBV28, the J gene TRBJ2-7, with a weak D call TRBD2 (5 bases). The germline CDR1 and CDR2 sequences are MDHEN and SYDVKM. Between the trimmed V and J ends, which lost 2 bases and 2 bases, there was a span of 10 bases. The CDR3 consists of 14 residues. The CDR3, as DNA: TGTGCCAGCAGTTTAATAGCGACGGCCTACGAGCAGTACTTC. This encodes CASSLIATAYEQYF.

V is TRBV28 and J is TRBJ1-5, with D unclear. This CDR3 comprises 15 residues. Germline V lookup: CDR1 MDHEN, CDR2 SYDVKM. Deletions cut 6 bases from V and 4 bases from J, with 16 bases between. The CDR3 region has the DNA TGTGCCAGCAGATTAAGTACTACCGTAAATCAGCCCCAGCATTTT. Encoded protein: CASRLSTTVNQPQHF.

The genes are TRBV5-3 and TRBJ2-1; 9 nucleotides line up with TRBD1. TRBV5-3 carries the ORF label, with uncertain function. After removal of 3 bases from V and 7 bases from J, the junction contained 5 bases not matched to a gene. This CDR3 comprises 14 residues. The CDR3 bases are TGTGCCAGAAGCTCGGACAGGGGACTAAATGAGCAGTTCTTC. It codes for CARSSDRGLNEQFF.

This rearrangement joins TRBV5-6 to TRBJ2-2; D is possibly TRBD2 (6 bases). There are 15 residues in the CDR3. The germline gives CDR1 SGHDT, CDR2 YYEEEE. Trimming stripped 4 bases from V and 2 bases from J, with 12 bases between. The CDR3 is CASSRDFGNTGELFF. CDR3 sequence (DNA): TGTGCCAGCAGCCGGGACTTCGGTAACACCGGGGAGCTGTTTTTT. Full variable domain (remainder filled in from reference TRBV5-6 and TRBJ2-2): DAGVTQSPTHLIKTRGQQVTLRCSPKSGHDTVSWYQQALGQGPQFIFQYYEEEERQRGNFPDRFSGHQFPNYSSELNVNALLLGDSALYLCASSRDFGNTGELFFGEGSRLTVL.

The sample holds one count of this clone. The chain carries TRBV5-1 and TRBJ2-1; D not certain. Germline-derived CDR1 and CDR2 are SGHRS and YFSETQ. CDR3 length: 12 residues. V shed 0 bases and J shed 6 bases, with 4 bases lying between them. The CDR3 is CASSLDGNEQFF. For the CDR3, the DNA is TGCGCCAGCAGCTTGGACGGCAATGAGCAGTTCTTC.

Regarding this clone: An end of the junction differs from the germline gene, which may be a read error. V is TRBV5-4 and J is TRBJ1-4, with D perhaps matching TRBD1 (6 bases). The germline CDR1 and CDR2 sequences are SGHNT and YYREEE (reference sequence). This CDR3 is 16 amino acids long. CDR3 in DNA: TGTGCCACCAGCAGAATTTCCGGGACACTTAATGAAAAACTGTTTTTT. Protein: CATSRISGTLNEKLFF.